This T cell receptor (beta chain) was sequenced during a study of T cell responses to AZD1222 COVID-19 vaccine. Whole-study results and caveats: Clonal diversity was possibly underestimated, and the donors were mostly white British, with more females. Every sample of the repertoires postdated the peak T cell response.

Worth noting for this clone: The antigen is not known.

The CDR3 is 15 residues long. The trim removed 2 bases at V and 2 bases at J, leaving 5 bases unmatched. Germline V gene data show CDR1 as SGHKS and CDR2 as YYEKEE (reference sequence). Assay: immunoSEQ multiplex PCR; the TCRdb copy retains only in-frame clones and omits some. The sample contains 200,000 or so clones, just over 90% of which appear only once. This TCR was recovered from an adult in good health. This sequence joins TRBV5-5 and TRBJ2-5; 8 positions match TRBD1. This material consisted of peripheral blood, taken on day 0 of MenACWY control vaccination. CDR3 in DNA: TGTGCCAGCAGCTTCGGACGGACAGGGCAAGAGACCCAGTACTTC. This encodes CASSFGRTGQETQYF.